Listed below are T cell receptor beta chains from one sample, sequenced in a study of tumor and adjacent non-tumor tissue in lung cancer. From the multiplex PCR reads, TCRdb called clonotypes with MiXCR, one entry per CDR3 protein. The data show about 140,000 distinct CDR3 sequences, approximately 66% seen once. Input material: lung tumor tissue. All receptors derive from a man aged 60-69 years with small cell lung cancer. The CDR3 runs from the conserved cysteine through the conserved F or W. D genes are given only for firm matches. Clone size appears in some rows only: once, few, many, or a class for an expanded clone.

TRBV28	many	TRBJ2-3	14	NA	TGTGCCAGCAGTTTCTCAGGGGACACAGATACGCAGTATTTT	CASSFSGDTDTQYF
TRBV6-6	NA	TRBJ2-7	13	TRBD2	TGTGCCAGCAGCCCCAGCGGGAGCTACGAGCAGTACTTC	CASSPSGSYEQYF
TRBV6-1	NA	TRBJ2-7	17	TRBD1	TGTGCCAGCACCCGGCCCGCCGGGACAGGGGTTCGGAACGAGCAGTACTTC	CASTRPAGTGVRNEQYF
TRBV6-2/TRBV6-3	NA	TRBJ2-1	15	TRBD2	TGTGCCAGCAGTATTGGACTAGCGGGGGGTCTTGAGCAGTTCTTC	CASSIGLAGGLEQFF
TRBV11-3	NA	TRBJ1-1	13	NA	TGTGCCAGTAGCAAAGAGGAAGGTATTGAAGCTTTCTTT	CASSKEEGIEAFF
TRBV24-1	few	TRBJ1-5	13	NA	TGTGCCACCAGTGACTTTGAAGGGCAGCCCCAGCATTTT	CATSDFEGQPQHF
TRBV5-4	NA	TRBJ2-3	16	NA	TGTGCCAGCAGCCCTGAAGAACGGTGGACCACAGATACGCAGTATTTT	CASSPEERWTTDTQYF
TRBV11-2	NA	TRBJ2-3	14	NA	TGTGCCAGCAGCTTAAAAATGGTGGCAGGGGCATCGAATTTT	CASSLKMVAGASNF
TRBV12-3/TRBV12-4	NA	TRBJ1-3	14	NA	TGTGCCAGCAGCCCGGACCGGCTCGGGTACACCATATATTTT	CASSPDRLGYTIYF
TRBV12-3/TRBV12-4	NA	TRBJ1-1	14	NA	TGTGCCAGCAGTCCCCGGGACTGGGTAACTGAAACTTTCTTT	CASSPRDWVTETFF
TRBV5-4	NA	TRBJ1-6	14	NA	TGTGCCAGCAGCCCGGAAGGAGACAATTCACCCCTCCACTTT	CASSPEGDNSPLHF
TRBV6-5	NA	TRBJ2-1	16	TRBD2	TGTGCCAGCAGTTACTCGGAGGCGGGAGGGCTCCATGAACGGTTCTTC	CASSYSEAGGLHERFF
TRBV4-2	NA	TRBJ2-3	15	NA	TGTGCCAGCAGCACAGGGACGGCTAGCACAAATACGCAGTATTTT	CASSTGTASTNTQYF
TRBV29-1	NA	TRBJ2-1	14	TRBD2	TGCAGCTCAGAGGGACTAGCGGGAGGGTGCGAGCAGTTCTTC	CSSEGLAGGCEQFF
TRBV5-4	NA	TRBJ2-1	18	TRBD2	TGTGCCAGCAGCAAAAAGACTAGCGGGACGGAGGATTACTATGAGCGGTTCTTC	CASSKKTSGTEDYYERFF
TRBV7-8	NA	TRBJ2-1	15	TRBD1	TGTGCCAGGAGCCCGGGACAGGCATCCTACAATGAGCAGTTCTTC	CARSPGQASYNEQFF
TRBV5-1	once	TRBJ2-5	15	TRBD2	TGCGCCAGCAGTAACGGGAGGGCGAGTGGAGAGACCCAGTACTTC	CASSNGRASGETQYF
TRBV4-2	many	TRBJ2-3	15	NA	TGTGCCAGCAGCCAAGTTGGTACCAAGAGAGATACGCAGTATTTT	CASSQVGTKRDTQYF
TRBV11-2	NA	TRBJ2-4	16	NA	TGCGCCAACAGCTTGGACTTCAGGAGGGCCAAAAACATTCAGTACTTC	CANSLDFRRAKNIQYF
TRBV28	many	TRBJ1-4	14	TRBD1	TGTGCCAGCAGTTGGACAGGGACGAATGAAAAACTGTTTTTT	CASSWTGTNEKLFF
TRBV4-2	NA	TRBJ1-3	17	NA	TGTGCCAGCAGCCAAGATTACCTCTCGGGGTCTGGAAGCACCATATATTTT	CASSQDYLSGSGSTIYF
TRBV24-1	NA	TRBJ2-2	13	NA	TGTGCCACCTGGGACTTTAACACCGGGGAGCTGTTTTTT	CATWDFNTGELFF
TRBV29-1	NA	TRBJ2-1	14	TRBD2	TGCACCGTTGAAGGGGTAGCGGGCAGCAATGAGCAGTTCTTC	CTVEGVAGSNEQFF
TRBV12-3/TRBV12-4	few	TRBJ2-3	14	NA	TGTGCCAGCAGTTTATCAGCGAAGGAGGTTACGCAGTATTTT	CASSLSAKEVTQYF
TRBV20-1	few	TRBJ2-7	14	TRBD2	TGCAGTGCTAGAAGGGGACTAGGGCCCTACGAGCAGTACTTC	CSARRGLGPYEQYF
TRBV20-1	many	TRBJ1-2	13	TRBD1	TGCAGTGCGGGGTCGGGACAGGGGCATGGCTACACCTTC	CSAGSGQGHGYTF
TRBV11-3	many	TRBJ2-5	14	NA	TGTGCCAGCAGCCCAGGGCGCAGTCAAGAGACCCAGTACTTC	CASSPGRSQETQYF
TRBV4-2	NA	TRBJ2-1	18	TRBD2	TGTGCCAGCAGCCAAGAAAGCGGGAGAGATCGGATTTACAAAGAGCAGTTCTTC	CASSQESGRDRIYKEQFF
TRBV11-3	few	TRBJ1-3	13	NA	TGTGCCAGCTCGGTGAGCTCTGGAAACACCATATATTTT	CASSVSSGNTIYF
TRBV11-2	NA	TRBJ1-1	16	TRBD1	TGTGCCAGCGGCTTATTTACCGGGACAGGGAACACTGAAGTTTTCTTT	CASGLFTGTGNTEVFF
TRBV11-3	NA	TRBJ2-7	16	NA	TGTGCCAGCAGCTTATGGGGTCTAGGAATCTACTACGAGCAGTACTTC	CASSLWGLGIYYEQYF
TRBV20-1	NA	TRBJ1-1	13	TRBD1	TGCAGTGCTAGTGGACAGGCAGCCACTGAAGCTTTCTTT	CSASGQAATEAFF
TRBV5-6	NA	TRBJ1-1	16	NA	TGTGCCAGCAGCTTGGGTAGGACGGGGTTGGGCACTGAAGCTTTCTTT	CASSLGRTGLGTEAFF
TRBV4-1	NA	TRBJ2-6	15	NA	TGCGCCAGCAGTCCAACAGGGTCTGGGGCCAACGTCCTGACTTTC	CASSPTGSGANVLTF
TRBV20-1	NA	TRBJ2-1	16	NA	TGCAGTGCTATCGGTGGGCTACCCCGACGATACTATGAGCAGTTCTTC	CSAIGGLPRRYYEQFF
TRBV19	NA	TRBJ1-1	16	TRBD1	TGTGCCAGTCAACGACAGGGGTCTAGGATGAACACTGAAGCTTTCTTT	CASQRQGSRMNTEAFF
TRBV20-1	many	TRBJ2-7	13	NA	TGCAGTGCTAGGCCAGGCCTGGTAGGCGAGCAGTACTTC	CSARPGLVGEQYF
TRBV29-1	NA	TRBJ2-1	14	NA	TGCGGCGTTGATTTAGCGGATTCCTACAATGAGCAGTTCTTC	CGVDLADSYNEQFF
TRBV5-4	once	TRBJ2-1	13	NA	TGTGCCAGCAGCTTGCAGACTGACAATGAGCAGTTCTTC	CASSLQTDNEQFF
TRBV5-1	NA	TRBJ1-6	15	TRBD1	TGCGCCAGCAGCTCAGACAGGGAGGATAATTCACCCCTCCACTTT	CASSSDREDNSPLHF
TRBV12-3/TRBV12-4	once	TRBJ1-1	16	TRBD1	TGTGCCAGCAGCCCTCAGGACAGGGGGGGTTACACTGAAGCTTTCTTT	CASSPQDRGGYTEAFF
TRBV6-2/TRBV6-3	NA	TRBJ1-5	15	TRBD1	TGTGCCAGCAGTTTAGGGGCAGGGGGCAAAGATACGCAGCATTTT	CASSLGAGGKDTQHF
TRBV6-1	many	TRBJ1-2	13	NA	TGTGCCAGCAGCGTCAGGGCCGACTATGGCTACACCTTC	CASSVRADYGYTF
TRBV6-6	NA	TRBJ2-7	14	NA	TGTGCCAGCACCGGAGTGCCGGTGAGGTACGAGCAGTACTTC	CASTGVPVRYEQYF
TRBV11-3	NA	TRBJ2-3	16	NA	TGTGTCAGCAGCTTAGGAGGGGGAGAAGGCACAGATATGCAGTATTTT	CVSSLGGGEGTDMQYF
TRBV14	NA	TRBJ2-2	15	NA	TGTGCCAGCAGGTTAGAGGGAGAGTACACCGGGGAGCTGTTTTTT	CASRLEGEYTGELFF
TRBV5-6	NA	TRBJ2-5	16	TRBD2	TGTGCCAGCAGCTCTGGACTAGCGGTGTACCAAGAGACCCAGTACTTC	CASSSGLAVYQETQYF
TRBV11-2	once	TRBJ2-2	17	TRBD2	TGTGCCAGCAGCTTCACACTAGCGGGGAAATACACCGGGGAGTTGTTTTTT	CASSFTLAGKYTGELFF
TRBV7-9	NA	TRBJ2-5	15	TRBD2	TGTGCCAGCAGCTTAGGGCTAGCGGACCGAGAGACCCAGTACTTC	CASSLGLADRETQYF
TRBV5-1	few	TRBJ1-1	15	NA	TGCGCCAGCAGCTGGGGGGGGGCGGGAGACACTGAAGCTTTCTTT	CASSWGGAGDTEAFF
TRBV4-1	NA	TRBJ1-1	12	NA	TGTGCCAGCGGGGGATTGAACACCGAAGCTTTCTTT	CASGGLNTEAFF
TRBV20-1	NA	TRBJ2-3	15	NA	TGCAGTGCTCTAGAGACGGGACTCCCGAGTCAGCCCCAGTATTTT	CSALETGLPSQPQYF
TRBV21-1	NA	TRBJ2-6	19	NA	TGTGCCAGCAGCCATACGGCTAGCGGGGTTACCTCTGGGGCCAACGTCCTGACTTTC	CASSHTASGVTSGANVLTF
TRBV12-3/TRBV12-4	NA	TRBJ2-2	15	NA	TGTGCTAGCAGTTATATCCAGGGTTGCACGGGGGAGCTGTTTTTT	CASSYIQGCTGELFF